The 17 T cell receptor beta chains presented below share a single source sample, sequenced in a study of patients and donors after allogeneic stem cell transplantation. Via MiXCR, TCRdb re-called the RT-PCR reads, giving one row per CDR3 protein. The sample contains about a million distinct CDR3 sequences, 18% of which appear only once. Sequences were obtained from blood, either unsorted or a sorted T cell fraction (not recorded which). Source of these receptors: a human donor who was either an allogeneic HSCT recipient or a stem cell or donor lymphocyte infusion donor (not recorded which). It is not recorded whose cells these are; they may come from a transplant donor.

This clonotype was observed many times. V gene TRBV6-5 combines with J gene TRBJ2-7; tentative D call: TRBD2 (5 bases). Per the germline V gene, CDR1 is MNHEY and CDR2 is SVGAGI. CDR3 length equals 13 residues. Trimming left V 2 bases short and J 1 base short, with 6 bases between. The CDR3 DNA is TGTGCCAGCAGTTACACGGGATCCTACGAGCAGTACTTC. It encodes CASSYTGSYEQYF.

This clonotype was observed a handful of times. CDR3 sequence reads: CSAEKDRGGTEAFF. In DNA, the CDR3 is TGCAGTGCTGAGAAGGACAGAGGGGGCACTGAAGCTTTCTTT. The chain links TRBV20-1 to TRBJ1-1; tentatively, D is TRBD1 (6 bases). The V end was cut by 5 bases, the J end by 4 bases, with 17 bases between. This CDR3 contains 14 residues. Looked up from germline, CDR1 is DFQATT and CDR2 is SNEGSKA (reference sequence).

This clonotype came up a few times. This rearrangement joins TRBV25-1 to TRBJ2-2; D is possibly TRBD1 (5 bases). V lost 1 base to trimming and J lost 5 bases, with 23 bases between them. The CDR3 runs to 19 residues. The germline V gene has CDR1 MGHDK and CDR2 SYGVNS. The CDR3 sequence is CASSESPPRGQGFTGELFF. Written as DNA, the CDR3 is TGTGCCAGCAGTGAATCCCCTCCAAGGGGCCAGGGTTTTACCGGGGAGCTGTTTTTT.

This clonotype was found a few times. V and J are TRBV4-2 and TRBJ2-1; D ambiguous. V was pared by 0 bases and J by 5 bases, with 17 bases between. The CDR3 is 17 residues long. In germline, CDR1 is LGHNA, CDR2 YNFKEQ. The CDR3 loop is CASSQDKRSKGDNEQFF. The CDR3, as DNA: TGTGCCAGCAGCCAAGATAAGCGCTCAAAGGGCGACAATGAGCAGTTCTTC.

This clonotype was recorded a few times. This rearrangement joins TRBV7-2 to TRBJ2-5; 8 nucleotides agree with TRBD2. CDR1 is SGHTA, CDR2 FQGNSA, per germline. This CDR3 has 15 residues. Losses at the gene ends were 6 bases for V and 3 bases for J; bases not matched to a gene: 9. In DNA, the CDR3 is TGTGCCAGCAGTCCAGAGGCCGGGGGGGAAGAGACCCAGTACTTC. Residues: CASSPEAGGEETQYF.

This chain joins TRBV2 and TRBJ1-2, with D uncertain. V was cut by 9 bases and J by 8 bases, with 22 bases left in between. This CDR3 contains 14 residues. Germline CDR1 is SNHLY and CDR2 is FYNNEI. In DNA, the CDR3 is TGTGCCAGTAGCCCGTCTAGCTCGGCGGGGGGCTACACCTTC. Protein sequence: CASSPSSSAGGYTF. Complete variable domain (other parts from reference TRBV2 and TRBJ1-2): EPEVTQTPSHQVTQMGQEVILRCVPISNHLYFYWYRQILGQKVEFLVSFYNNEISEKSEIFDDQFSVERPDGSNFTLKIRSTKLEDSAMYFCASSPSSSAGGYTFGSGTRLTVV.

This clonotype was counted only a few times. This sequence joins TRBV25-1 and TRBJ2-6; no reliable D call. Germline assignment: CDR1 MGHDK and CDR2 SYGVNS. The CDR3 has 14 residues. V lost 1 base and J 0 bases, leaving 1 base between the germline ends. The DNA of the CDR3 is TGTGCCAGCAGTGAATTCTCTGGGGCCAACGTCCTGACTTTC. As protein: CASSEFSGANVLTF.

The chain uses TRBV19 and TRBJ1-5; weak D call: TRBD1 (5 bases). CDR3 length equals 16 residues. Germline V lookup: CDR1 LNHDA, CDR2 SQIVND (reference sequence). The V and J ends lost 5 bases and 1 base respectively, with 15 bases between them. CDR3 bases: TGTGCCAGTAGTCGGGGGGACCGGGGGAGCAATCAGCCCCAGCATTTT. It yields the protein CASSRGDRGSNQPQHF.

CDR3 protein: CATGQGAMNTEAFF. In DNA form, the CDR3 reads TGTGCCACCGGACAGGGGGCGATGAACACTGAAGCTTTCTTT. The chain recombines TRBV10-3 with TRBJ1-1; TRBD1 matches 11 bases. Germline CDR1 reads ENHRY; CDR2 reads SYGVKD. V gave up 10 bases and J gave up 0 bases; unmatched junction bases: 4. There are 14 residues in the CDR3.

This clonotype was seen only a few times. V gene TRBV29-1 combines with J gene TRBJ2-7, with 10 bases aligning to TRBD1. Looked up from germline, CDR1 is SQVTM and CDR2 is ANQGSEA. CDR3 length equals 16 residues. Trimming at V came to 4 bases and at J to 5 bases, leaving 14 bases not matched to a gene. The DNA for the CDR3 is TGCAGCGTTGGTTGGTGGACAGGGGGAAAAGGGAACGAGCAGTACTTC. Protein sequence: CSVGWWTGGKGNEQYF.

The chain is built from TRBV10-3 and TRBJ2-5, with TRBD2 identical over 12 bases. The length of the CDR3 is 15 residues. CDR1 is ENHRY and CDR2 is SYGVKD in the germline V gene. Trimming took 6 bases from V and 0 from J; bases not matched to a gene: 2. The CDR3, as DNA: TGTGCCATCAGCCGACTAGCGGGGGACCAAGAGACCCAGTACTTC. It codes for CAISRLAGDQETQYF.

The rearrangement uses TRBV25-1 and TRBJ2-5, with 14 nucleotides matching TRBD2. V was pared by 3 bases and J by 2 bases, with 2 bases of the junction left unmatched. The CDR3 sequence is 16 residues long. Germline V lookup: CDR1 MGHDK, CDR2 SYGVNS. The CDR3 loop reads CASSEGLAGVQETQYF. CDR3 DNA sequence: TGTGCCAGCAGTGAGGGACTAGCGGGGGTACAAGAGACCCAGTACTTC.

The CDR3 DNA is TGTGCCAGCAGTGAATCTAGCGGGGCCGTAGGGTTCTTC. This translates into CASSESSGAVGFF. The chain links TRBV2 to TRBJ2-1; TRBD2 matches 9 bases. This CDR3 contains 13 residues. Trimming cost V 2 bases and J 15 bases; bases outside gene matches: 8. Germline values: CDR1 SNHLY, CDR2 FYNNEI.

This clonotype has just a few counts. The rearrangement links TRBV5-1 to TRBJ2-1, with 9 bases that match TRBD2. V trimming: 4 bases; J trimming: 7 bases; junction bases outside the gene matches: 9. CDR1 is SGHRS, CDR2 YFSETQ, per germline. This CDR3 contains 15 residues. CDR3 nucleotide sequence: TGCGCCAGCAGCCCTGGAGCGGGAGGAGAAAATGAGCAGTTCTTC. Translated, it gives CASSPGAGGENEQFF.

The V and J genes are TRBV6-1 and TRBJ2-7; D may be TRBD2 (6 bases). The CDR3 sequence is 13 residues long. V lost 11 bases and J 0 bases, leaving 14 bases between the germline ends. Germline CDR1 and CDR2: MNHNS and SASEGT. Here the CDR3 reads CALERAPSYEQYF. The CDR3 DNA sequence: TGTGCCTTAGAGCGGGCCCCCTCCTACGAGCAGTACTTC.

This chain connects TRBV12-3 or TRBV12-4 to TRBJ1-3; D unresolved. V lost 8 bases and J 0 bases, leaving 14 bases between the germline ends. The CDR3 has 15 residues. The chain's CDR3 is CASRLKGLSGNTIYF. CDR3 coding DNA: TGTGCCAGCCGTCTAAAGGGCCTCTCTGGAAACACCATATATTTT.

V is TRBV6-5 and J is TRBJ2-2; D perhaps matches TRBD1 (5 bases). V was cut by 4 bases and J by 1 base, with 10 bases left in between. CDR1 and CDR2 from the germline V gene are MNHEY and SVGAGI. The CDR3 totals 15 residues. The CDR3 loop reads CASSSDKLNTGELFF. CDR3 nucleotide sequence: TGTGCCAGCAGTTCGGACAAGCTGAACACCGGGGAGCTGTTTTTT.